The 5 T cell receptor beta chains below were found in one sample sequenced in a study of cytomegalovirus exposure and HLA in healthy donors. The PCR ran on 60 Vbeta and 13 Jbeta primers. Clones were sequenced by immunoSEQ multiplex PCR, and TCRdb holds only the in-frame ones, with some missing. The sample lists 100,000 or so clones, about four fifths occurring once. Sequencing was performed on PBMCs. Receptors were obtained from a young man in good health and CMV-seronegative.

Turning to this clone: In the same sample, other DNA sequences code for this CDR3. CDR3 sequence: CASSVVGQNTEAFF. The CDR3 coding sequence is TGTGCCAGCAGCGTAGTGGGGCAGAACACTGAAGCTTTCTTT. This chain joins TRBV9 and TRBJ1-1; the D gene is possibly TRBD1 (5 bases). CDR1 is SGDLS and CDR2 is YYNGEE in the germline V gene. The ends were cut back, 0 bases at V and 1 base at J, with 7 bases in the middle. The CDR3 loop spans 14 amino acids.

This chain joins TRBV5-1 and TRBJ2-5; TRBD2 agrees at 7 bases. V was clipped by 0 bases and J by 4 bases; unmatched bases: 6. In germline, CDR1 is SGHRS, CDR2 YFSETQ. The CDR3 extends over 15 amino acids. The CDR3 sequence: CASSLAGGTTETQYF. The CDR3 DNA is TGCGCCAGCAGCTTGGCCGGAGGGACTACAGAGACCCAGTACTTC.

The CDR3 loop reads CASSKGQGRHTIYF. The CDR3 nucleotides read TGTGCCAGCAGCAAAGGACAGGGTCGCCACACCATATATTTT. The chain joins TRBV6-5 to TRBJ1-3, with TRBD1 matching over 8 bases. The CDR3 consists of 14 residues. V lost 6 bases and J lost 8; bases outside the gene matches: 9. Per the germline V gene, CDR1 is MNHEY and CDR2 is SVGAGI.

CDR3 bases: TGTGCCAGCAGTCGCGGGACAGGGGGCTTGGAGACCCAGTACTTC. Encoded protein: CASSRGTGGLETQYF. The rearrangement joins TRBV27 to TRBJ2-5; 12 positions agree with TRBD1. The germline CDR1 and CDR2 sequences are MNHEY and SMNVEV (reference sequence). The CDR3 has 15 residues. The ends lost 5 bases at V and 5 bases at J; junction bases unmatched: 6.

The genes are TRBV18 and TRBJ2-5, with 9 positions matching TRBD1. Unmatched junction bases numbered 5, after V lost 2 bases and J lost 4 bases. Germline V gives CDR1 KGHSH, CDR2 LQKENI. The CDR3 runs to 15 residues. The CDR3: CASSPGQGNLETQYF. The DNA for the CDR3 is TGTGCCAGCTCACCAGGACAGGGGAATCTAGAGACCCAGTACTTC. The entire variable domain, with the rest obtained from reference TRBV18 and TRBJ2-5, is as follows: NAGVMQNPRHLVRRRGQEARLRCSPMKGHSHVYWYRQLPEEGLKFMVYLQKENIIDESGMPKERFSAEFPKEGPSILRIQQVVRGDSAAYFCASSPGQGNLETQYFGPGTRLLVL.